This T cell receptor (beta chain) derives from a study of T cell responses to AZD1222 COVID-19 vaccine. Study results and caveats: Targeting of unmutated variant regions was reportedly seen in nearly half of spike-specific TCRs.

The assay was immunoSEQ multiplex PCR, and TCRdb's table has in-frame clones only and misses some. The profile covers some 170,000 clones, with roughly 92% appearing a single time and less than 3% taken by the ten largest. A remark on this clone: The antigen remains undetermined.

The germline V and J ends were trimmed by 4 bases and 4 bases, with 11 bases remaining between them. CDR1 and CDR2 from the germline V gene are SGHAT and FQNNGV. The CDR3 is 14 amino acids. The TCR sequence derives from an adult in good health. The sample here was peripheral blood, taken on day 0 of AZD1222 vaccination. This chain connects TRBV11-2 to TRBJ2-1; possible D gene TRBD2, 6 bases. Here the CDR3 DNA reads TGTGCCAGCAGCTACAGGCGGGGTTACAATGAGCAGTTCTTC. This gives the protein CASSYRRGYNEQFF.